This paragraph covers one T cell receptor beta chain sequence. Primers used in a second PCR of roughly 7 to 11 cycles were a sample-barcoded 5' primer and a J-beta primer mix. TCRdb reprocessed the 5' RACE reads with MiXCR, giving one entry per CDR3 protein. The sample yields about 970,000 distinct CDR3 sequences, about 51% seen once. These data originate in a study of blood T cells in healthy people across ages. Each sample yielded at least 6 million isolated PBMCs. V lost 4 bases to trimming and J lost 5 bases, with 9 bases between them. CDR1 and CDR2 from the germline V gene are SGHTA and FQGNSA. CDR3 length equals 13 residues.

This sequence originates from a woman aged 55 to 70 in good health. The source material was blood. The chain employs TRBV7-2 and TRBJ2-1; D uncertain. The DNA of the CDR3 is TGTGCCAGCAGCTCCTACATCGACAATGAGCAGTTCTTC. Protein product: CASSSYIDNEQFF.